The clone carrying this T cell receptor (beta chain) was seen more than once but under ten times. Full-length variable regions came from constant-region reverse primers plus semi-nested Nested Universal Primer A PCR. One entry per CDR3 protein results from TCRdb running MiXCR on the 5' RACE reads. The sample has about 55,000 distinct CDR3 sequences, around 20% seen once. V lost 7 bases, J lost 0 bases, and 7 bases lay in between. Germline CDR1 reads MNHNS; CDR2 reads SASEGT. The CDR3 contains 13 residues. Tregs were sorted as CD4+CD25+CD127-/low cells. The chain joins TRBV6-1 to TRBJ1-5, with no clear D. This clonotype was sampled from a female donor with breast cancer. The specimen sequenced was tumor-infiltrating Tregs sorted from the breast tumor. The CDR3 region has the DNA TGTGCCAGCACCGAGAATAGCAATCAGCCCCAGCATTTT. It encodes CASTENSNQPQHF.